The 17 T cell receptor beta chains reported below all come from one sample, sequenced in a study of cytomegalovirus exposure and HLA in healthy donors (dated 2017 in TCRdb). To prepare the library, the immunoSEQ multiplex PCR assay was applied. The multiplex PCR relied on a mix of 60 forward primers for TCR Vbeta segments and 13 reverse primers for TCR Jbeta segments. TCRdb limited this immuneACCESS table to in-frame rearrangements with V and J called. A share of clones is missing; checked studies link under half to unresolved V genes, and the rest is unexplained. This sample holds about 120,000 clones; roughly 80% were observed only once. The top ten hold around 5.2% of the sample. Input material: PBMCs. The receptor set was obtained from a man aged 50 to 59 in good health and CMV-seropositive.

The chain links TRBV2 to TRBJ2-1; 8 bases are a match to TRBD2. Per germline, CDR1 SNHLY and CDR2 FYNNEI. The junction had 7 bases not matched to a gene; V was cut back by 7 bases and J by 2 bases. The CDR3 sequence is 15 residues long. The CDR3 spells CASTSVGRAYNEQFF. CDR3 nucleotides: TGTGCCAGCACCTCTGTCGGGAGGGCCTACAATGAGCAGTTCTTC.

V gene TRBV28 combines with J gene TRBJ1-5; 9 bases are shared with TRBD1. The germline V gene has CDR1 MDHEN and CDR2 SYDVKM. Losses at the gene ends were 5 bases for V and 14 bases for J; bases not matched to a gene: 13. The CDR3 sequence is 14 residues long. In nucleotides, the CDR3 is TGTGCCAGCAGTGGTCCCGGGACAGGGTTAAGGGAGCATTTT. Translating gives CASSGPGTGLREHF.

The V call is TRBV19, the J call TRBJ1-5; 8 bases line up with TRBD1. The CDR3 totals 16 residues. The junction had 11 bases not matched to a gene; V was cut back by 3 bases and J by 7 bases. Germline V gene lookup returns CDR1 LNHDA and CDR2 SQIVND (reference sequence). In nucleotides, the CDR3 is TGTGCCAGTAGTATTCGAATCGGACAGGGTGTGCAGCCCCAGCATTTT. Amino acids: CASSIRIGQGVQPQHF. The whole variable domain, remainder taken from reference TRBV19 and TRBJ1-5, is DGGITQSPKYLFRKEGQNVTLSCEQNLNHDAMYWYRQDPGQGLRLIYYSQIVNDFQKGDIAEGYSVSREKKESFPLTVTSAQKNPTAFYLCASSIRIGQGVQPQHFGDGTRLSIL.

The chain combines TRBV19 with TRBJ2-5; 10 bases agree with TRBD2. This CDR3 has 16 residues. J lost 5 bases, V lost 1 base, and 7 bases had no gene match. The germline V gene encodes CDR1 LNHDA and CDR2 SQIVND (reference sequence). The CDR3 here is CASSIGSGRSWETQYF. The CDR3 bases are TGTGCCAGTAGTATAGGTAGCGGGAGGTCCTGGGAGACCCAGTACTTC. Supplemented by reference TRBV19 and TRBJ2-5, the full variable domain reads DGGITQSPKYLFRKEGQNVTLSCEQNLNHDAMYWYRQDPGQGLRLIYYSQIVNDFQKGDIAEGYSVSREKKESFPLTVTSAQKNPTAFYLCASSIGSGRSWETQYFGPGTRLLVL.

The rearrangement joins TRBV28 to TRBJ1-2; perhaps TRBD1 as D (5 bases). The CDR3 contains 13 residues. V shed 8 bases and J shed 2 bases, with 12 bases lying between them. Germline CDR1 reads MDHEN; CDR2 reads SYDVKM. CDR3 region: CASWDSRNYGYTF. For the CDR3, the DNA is TGTGCCAGCTGGGACTCGAGGAACTATGGCTACACCTTC.

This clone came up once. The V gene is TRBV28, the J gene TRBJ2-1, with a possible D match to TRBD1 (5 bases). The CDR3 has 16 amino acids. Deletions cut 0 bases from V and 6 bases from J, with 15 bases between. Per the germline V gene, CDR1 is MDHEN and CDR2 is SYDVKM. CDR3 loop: CASSLWARELINEQFF. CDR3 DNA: TGTGCCAGCAGTTTATGGGCCAGGGAATTAATCAATGAGCAGTTCTTC.

The CDR3, as DNA: TGTGCCATCAGTGAGTCGGGGGCCTACGAGCAGTACTTC. Residues: CAISESGAYEQYF. The chain uses TRBV10-3 and TRBJ2-5, with D tentatively TRBD1 or TRBD2 (5 bases each). TRBJ2-7 explains the end of the DNA better; the J call may be wrong. The germline V gene has CDR1 ENHRY and CDR2 SYGVKD. The CDR3 is 13 amino acids.

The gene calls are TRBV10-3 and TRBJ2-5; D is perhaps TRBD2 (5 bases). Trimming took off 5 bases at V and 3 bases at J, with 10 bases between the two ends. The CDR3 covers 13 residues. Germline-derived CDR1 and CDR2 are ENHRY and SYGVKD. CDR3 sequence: CAISRAGEETQYF. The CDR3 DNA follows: TGTGCCATCAGTAGGGCCGGGGAAGAGACCCAGTACTTC.

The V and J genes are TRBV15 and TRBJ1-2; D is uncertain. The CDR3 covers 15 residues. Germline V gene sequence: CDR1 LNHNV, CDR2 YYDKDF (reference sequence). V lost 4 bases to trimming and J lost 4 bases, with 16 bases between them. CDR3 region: CATSTGFRSSYGYTF. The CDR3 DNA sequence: TGTGCCACCAGCACCGGGTTCCGGAGCAGCTATGGCTACACCTTC.

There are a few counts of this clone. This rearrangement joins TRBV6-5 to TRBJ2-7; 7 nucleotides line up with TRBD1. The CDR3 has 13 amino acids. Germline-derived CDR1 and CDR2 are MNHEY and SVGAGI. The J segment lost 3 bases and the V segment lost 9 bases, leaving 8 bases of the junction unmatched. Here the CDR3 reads CASRGQSFYEQYF. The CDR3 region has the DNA TGTGCCAGTCGGGGACAGTCCTTCTACGAGCAGTACTTC.

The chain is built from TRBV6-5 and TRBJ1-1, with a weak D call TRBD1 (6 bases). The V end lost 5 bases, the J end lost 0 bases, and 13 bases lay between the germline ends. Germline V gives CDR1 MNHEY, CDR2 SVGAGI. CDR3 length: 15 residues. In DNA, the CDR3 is TGTGCCAGCAGTCCCCTAGGACAGATGAACACTGAAGCTTTCTTT. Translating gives CASSPLGQMNTEAFF.

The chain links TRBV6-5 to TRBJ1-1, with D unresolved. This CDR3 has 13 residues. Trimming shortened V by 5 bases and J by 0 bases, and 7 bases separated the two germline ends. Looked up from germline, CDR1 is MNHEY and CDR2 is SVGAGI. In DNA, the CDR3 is TGTGCCAGCAGTCCCCGGGTGAACACTGAAGCTTTCTTT. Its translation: CASSPRVNTEAFF.

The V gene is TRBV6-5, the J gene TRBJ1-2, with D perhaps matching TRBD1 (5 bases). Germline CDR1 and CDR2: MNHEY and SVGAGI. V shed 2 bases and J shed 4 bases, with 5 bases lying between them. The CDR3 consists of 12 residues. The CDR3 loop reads CASSYDSYGYTF. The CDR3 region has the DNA TGTGCCAGCAGTTACGACAGCTATGGCTACACCTTC.

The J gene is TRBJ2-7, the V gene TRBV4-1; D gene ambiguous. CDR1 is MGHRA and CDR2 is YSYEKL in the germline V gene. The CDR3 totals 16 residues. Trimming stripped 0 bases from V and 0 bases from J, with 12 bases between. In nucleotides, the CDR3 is TGCGCCAGCAGCCAAGAGTGGGCCGCTAACTCCTACGAGCAGTACTTC. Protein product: CASSQEWAANSYEQYF.

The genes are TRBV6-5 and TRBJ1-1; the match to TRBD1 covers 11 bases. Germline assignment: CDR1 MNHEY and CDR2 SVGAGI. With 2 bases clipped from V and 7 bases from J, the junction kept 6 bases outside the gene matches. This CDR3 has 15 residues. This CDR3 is CASSYGTGGMSEAFF. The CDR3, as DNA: TGTGCCAGCAGTTACGGGACAGGGGGGATGAGTGAAGCTTTCTTT.

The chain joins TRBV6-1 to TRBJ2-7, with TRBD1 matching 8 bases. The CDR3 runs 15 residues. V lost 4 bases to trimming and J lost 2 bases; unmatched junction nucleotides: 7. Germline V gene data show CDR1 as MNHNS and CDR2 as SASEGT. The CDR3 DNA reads TGTGCCAGCAGTGGGGTTGACAGGGGCGCCTACGAGCAGTACTTC. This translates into CASSGVDRGAYEQYF.

The CDR3 spells CASNPRQGHGNTIYF. In nucleotides, the CDR3 is TGTGCCAGCAACCCCCGGCAGGGACATGGAAACACCATATATTTT. The chain employs TRBV2 and TRBJ1-3; possibly TRBD1 for D (6 bases). This CDR3 has 15 residues. In germline, CDR1 is SNHLY, CDR2 FYNNEI. V was trimmed by 7 bases and J by 3 bases, leaving 16 bases between them.